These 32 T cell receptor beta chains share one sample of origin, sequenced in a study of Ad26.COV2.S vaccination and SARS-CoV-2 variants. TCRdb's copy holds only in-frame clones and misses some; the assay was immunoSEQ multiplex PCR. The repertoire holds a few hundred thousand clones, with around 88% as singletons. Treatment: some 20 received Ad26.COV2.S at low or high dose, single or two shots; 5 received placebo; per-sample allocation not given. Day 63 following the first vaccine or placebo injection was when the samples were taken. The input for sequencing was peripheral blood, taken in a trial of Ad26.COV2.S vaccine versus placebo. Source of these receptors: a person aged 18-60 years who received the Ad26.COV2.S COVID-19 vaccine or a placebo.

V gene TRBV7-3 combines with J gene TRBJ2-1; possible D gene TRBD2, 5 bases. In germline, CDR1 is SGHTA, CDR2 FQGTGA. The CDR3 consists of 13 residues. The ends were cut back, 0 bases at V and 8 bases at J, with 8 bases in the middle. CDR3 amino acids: CASSLTLRDEQFF. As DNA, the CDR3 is TGTGCCAGCAGCTTAACGTTGCGGGATGAGCAGTTCTTC.

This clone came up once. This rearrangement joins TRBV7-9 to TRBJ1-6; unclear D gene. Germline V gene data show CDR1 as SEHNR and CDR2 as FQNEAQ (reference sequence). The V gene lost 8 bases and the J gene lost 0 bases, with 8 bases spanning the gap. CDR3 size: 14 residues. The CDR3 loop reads CASQGSSYNSPLHF. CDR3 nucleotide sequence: TGTGCCAGCCAAGGAAGCTCCTATAATTCACCCCTCCACTTT.

The CDR3 spells CASSPAGSTGELFF. The CDR3 nucleotides read TGTGCCAGCAGCCCCGCGGGTTCCACCGGGGAGCTGTTTTTT. The V call is TRBV6-2 or TRBV6-3, the J call TRBJ2-2, with TRBD2 as a possible D gene (5 bases). The germline V and J ends were trimmed by 6 bases and 4 bases, with 12 bases remaining between them. Looked up from germline, CDR1 is MNHEY and CDR2 is SVGEGT. The CDR3 consists of 14 residues.

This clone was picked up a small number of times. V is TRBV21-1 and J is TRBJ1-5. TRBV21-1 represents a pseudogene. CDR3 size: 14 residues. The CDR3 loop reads CASSKVEGPQPQHF. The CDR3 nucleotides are TGTGCCAGCAGCAAAGTGGAGGGGCCACAGCCCCAGCATTTT.

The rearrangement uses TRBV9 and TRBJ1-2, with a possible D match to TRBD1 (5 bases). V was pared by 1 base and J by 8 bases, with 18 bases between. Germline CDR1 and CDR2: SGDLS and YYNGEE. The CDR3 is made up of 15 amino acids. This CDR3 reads CASSVLGDGGPGYTF. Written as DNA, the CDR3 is TGTGCCAGCAGCGTACTAGGGGACGGCGGCCCAGGCTACACCTTC.

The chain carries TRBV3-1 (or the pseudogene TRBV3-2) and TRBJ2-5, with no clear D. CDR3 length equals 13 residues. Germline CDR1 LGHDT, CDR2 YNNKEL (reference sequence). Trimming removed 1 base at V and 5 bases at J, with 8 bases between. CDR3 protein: CASSQVPRETQYF. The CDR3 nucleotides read TGTGCCAGCAGCCAAGTCCCAAGGGAGACCCAGTACTTC.

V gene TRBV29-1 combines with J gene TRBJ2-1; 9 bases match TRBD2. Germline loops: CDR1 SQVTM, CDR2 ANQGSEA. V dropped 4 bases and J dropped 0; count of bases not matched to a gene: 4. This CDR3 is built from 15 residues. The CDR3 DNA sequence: TGCAGCGTTGTGCTAGCGGGGAGCTCCTACAATGAGCAGTTCTTC. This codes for CSVVLAGSSYNEQFF.

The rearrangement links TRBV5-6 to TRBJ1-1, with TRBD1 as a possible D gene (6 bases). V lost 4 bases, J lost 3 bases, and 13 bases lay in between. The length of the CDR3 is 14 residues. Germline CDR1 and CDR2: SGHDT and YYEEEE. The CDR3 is CASSETGRYTEAFF. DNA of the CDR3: TGTGCCAGCAGCGAAACAGGGAGGTACACTGAAGCTTTCTTT.

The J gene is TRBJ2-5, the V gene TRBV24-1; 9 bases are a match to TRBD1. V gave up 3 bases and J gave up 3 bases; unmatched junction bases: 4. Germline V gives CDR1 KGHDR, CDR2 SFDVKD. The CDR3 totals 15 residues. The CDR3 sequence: CATSDPTGGKETQYF. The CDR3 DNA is TGTGCCACCAGTGATCCGACAGGGGGGAAAGAGACCCAGTACTTC.

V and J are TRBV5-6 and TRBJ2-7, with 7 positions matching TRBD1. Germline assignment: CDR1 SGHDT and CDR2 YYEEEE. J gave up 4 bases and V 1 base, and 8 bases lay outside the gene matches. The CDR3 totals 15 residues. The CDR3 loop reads CASSLFLDRTYEQYV. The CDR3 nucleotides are TGTGCCAGCAGCTTGTTTCTGGACAGGACTTACGAGCAGTACGTC.

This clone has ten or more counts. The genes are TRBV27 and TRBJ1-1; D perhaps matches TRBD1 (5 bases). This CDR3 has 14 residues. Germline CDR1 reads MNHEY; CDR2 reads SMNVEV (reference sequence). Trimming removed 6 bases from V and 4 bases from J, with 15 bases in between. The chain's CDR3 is CASRPDSPSTEAFF. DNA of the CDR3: TGTGCCAGCAGACCTGACAGCCCCAGCACTGAAGCTTTCTTT.

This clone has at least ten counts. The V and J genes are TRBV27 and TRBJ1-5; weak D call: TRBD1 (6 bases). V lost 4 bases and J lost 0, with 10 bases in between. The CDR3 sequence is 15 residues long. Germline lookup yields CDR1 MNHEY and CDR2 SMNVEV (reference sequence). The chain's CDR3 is CASSYGGGSNQPQHF. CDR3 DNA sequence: TGTGCCAGCAGTTACGGGGGCGGTAGCAATCAGCCCCAGCATTTT.

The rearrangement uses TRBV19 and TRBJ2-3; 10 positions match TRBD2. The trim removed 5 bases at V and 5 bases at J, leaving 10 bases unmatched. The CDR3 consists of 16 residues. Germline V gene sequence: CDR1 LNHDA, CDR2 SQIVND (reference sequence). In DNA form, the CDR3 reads TGTGCCAGTAGTCCCCGAGTAGCGGGGGGTCAAGATACGCAGTATTTT. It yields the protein CASSPRVAGGQDTQYF.

CDR3 in DNA: TGTGCCAGCAGCCAGTTCAGCGGGGGGGACCGCGGCACAGATACGCAGTATTTT. This translates into CASSQFSGGDRGTDTQYF. The chain uses TRBV3-1 (or the pseudogene TRBV3-2) and TRBJ2-3, with TRBD2 matching over 10 bases. The CDR3 totals 18 residues. Germline assignment: CDR1 LGHDT and CDR2 YNNKEL (reference sequence). The trim removed 3 bases at V and 1 base at J, leaving 10 bases unmatched.

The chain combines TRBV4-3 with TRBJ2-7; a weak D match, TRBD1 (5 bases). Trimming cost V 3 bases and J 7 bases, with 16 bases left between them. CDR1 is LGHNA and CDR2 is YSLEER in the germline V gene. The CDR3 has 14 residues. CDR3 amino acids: CASSHGSPSGEQYV. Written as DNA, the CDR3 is TGCGCCAGCAGCCATGGCTCCCCCTCAGGGGAGCAGTACGTC.

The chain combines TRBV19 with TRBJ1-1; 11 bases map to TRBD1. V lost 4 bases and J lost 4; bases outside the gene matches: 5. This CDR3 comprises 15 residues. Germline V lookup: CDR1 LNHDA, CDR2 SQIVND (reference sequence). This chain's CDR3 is CASSKDRGPSTEAFF. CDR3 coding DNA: TGTGCCAGTAGTAAGGACAGGGGGCCGAGCACTGAAGCTTTCTTT.

As DNA, the CDR3 is TGTGCCAGCATCGGACAGGGCGATTCACCCCTCCACTTT. Translating gives CASIGQGDSPLHF. The rearrangement links TRBV25-1 to TRBJ1-6, with TRBD1 matching over 8 bases. The CDR3 covers 13 residues. Trimming took 7 bases from V and 8 from J; bases not matched to a gene: 4. Germline V gene sequence: CDR1 MGHDK, CDR2 SYGVNS.

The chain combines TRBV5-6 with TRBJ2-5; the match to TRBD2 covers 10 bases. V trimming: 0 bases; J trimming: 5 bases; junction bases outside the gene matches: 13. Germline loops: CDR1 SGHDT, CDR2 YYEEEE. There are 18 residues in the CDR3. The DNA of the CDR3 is TGTGCCAGCAGCTTGGCCCCGGGACAGCGGGAGGGCCGGGAGACCCAGTACTTC. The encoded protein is CASSLAPGQREGRETQYF.

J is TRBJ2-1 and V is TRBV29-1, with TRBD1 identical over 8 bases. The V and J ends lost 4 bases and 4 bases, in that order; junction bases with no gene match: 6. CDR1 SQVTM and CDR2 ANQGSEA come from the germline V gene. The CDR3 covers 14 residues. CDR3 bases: TGCAGCGTTGTTAGGACAGGGAGGTACAATGAGCAGTTCTTC. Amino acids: CSVVRTGRYNEQFF.

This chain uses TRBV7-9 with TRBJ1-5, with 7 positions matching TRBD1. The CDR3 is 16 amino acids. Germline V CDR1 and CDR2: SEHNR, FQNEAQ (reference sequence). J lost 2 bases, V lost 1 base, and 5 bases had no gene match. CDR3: CASSLEQGRGNQPQHF. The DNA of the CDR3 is TGTGCCAGCAGCTTAGAACAGGGGCGAGGCAATCAGCCCCAGCATTTT.

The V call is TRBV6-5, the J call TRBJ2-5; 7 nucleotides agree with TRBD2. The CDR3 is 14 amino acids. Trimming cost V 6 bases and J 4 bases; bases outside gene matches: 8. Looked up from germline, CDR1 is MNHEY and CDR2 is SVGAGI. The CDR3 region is CASSTREYRETQYF. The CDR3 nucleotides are TGTGCCAGCAGCACGCGGGAGTATCGAGAGACCCAGTACTTC.

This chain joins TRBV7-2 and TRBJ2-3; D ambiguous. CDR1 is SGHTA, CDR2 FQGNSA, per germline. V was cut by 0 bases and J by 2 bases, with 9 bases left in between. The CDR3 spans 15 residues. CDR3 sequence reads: CASSLALGPTDTQYF. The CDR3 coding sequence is TGTGCCAGCAGCTTAGCGCTCGGACCCACAGATACGCAGTATTTT. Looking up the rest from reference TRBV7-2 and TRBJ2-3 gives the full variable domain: GAGVSQSPSNKVTEKGKDVELRCDPISGHTALYWYRQSLGQGLEFLIYFQGNSAPDKSGLPSDRFSAERTGGSVSTLTIQRTQQEDSAVYLCASSLALGPTDTQYFGPGTRLTVL.

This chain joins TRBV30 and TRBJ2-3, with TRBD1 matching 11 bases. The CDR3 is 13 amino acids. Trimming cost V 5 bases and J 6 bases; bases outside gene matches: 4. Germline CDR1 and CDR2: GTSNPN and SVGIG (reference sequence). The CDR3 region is CAWGQGAGDTQYF. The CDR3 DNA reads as TGTGCCTGGGGACAGGGGGCGGGGGATACGCAGTATTTT.

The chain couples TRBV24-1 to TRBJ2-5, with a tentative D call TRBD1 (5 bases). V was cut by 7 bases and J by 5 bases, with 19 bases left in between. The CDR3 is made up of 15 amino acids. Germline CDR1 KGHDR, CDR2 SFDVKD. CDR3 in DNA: TGTGCCACCAGCACCCTGGACACCCTAGTTGAGACCCAGTACTTC. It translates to CATSTLDTLVETQYF.

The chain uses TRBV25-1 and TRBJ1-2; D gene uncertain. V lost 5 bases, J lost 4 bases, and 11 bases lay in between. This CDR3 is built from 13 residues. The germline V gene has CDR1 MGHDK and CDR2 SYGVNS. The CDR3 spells CASSLDGSYGYTF. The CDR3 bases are TGTGCCAGCAGTTTGGACGGATCCTATGGCTACACCTTC.

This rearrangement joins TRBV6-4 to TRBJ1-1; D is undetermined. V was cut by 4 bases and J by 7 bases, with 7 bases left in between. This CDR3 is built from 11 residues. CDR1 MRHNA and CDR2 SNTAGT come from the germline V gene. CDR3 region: CASSAQFEAFF. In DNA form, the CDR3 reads TGTGCCAGCAGTGCACAGTTTGAAGCTTTCTTT.

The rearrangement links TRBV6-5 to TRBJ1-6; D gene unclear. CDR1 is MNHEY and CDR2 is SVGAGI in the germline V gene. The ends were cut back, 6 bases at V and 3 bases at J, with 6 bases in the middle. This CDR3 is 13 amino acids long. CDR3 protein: CASRADYNSPLHF. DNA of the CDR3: TGTGCCAGCAGGGCAGACTATAATTCACCCCTCCACTTT.

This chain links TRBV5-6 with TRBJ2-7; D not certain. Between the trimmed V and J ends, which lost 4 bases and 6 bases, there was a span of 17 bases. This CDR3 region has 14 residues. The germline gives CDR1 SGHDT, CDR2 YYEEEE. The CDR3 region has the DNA TGTGCCAGCAGCCACTACGGGCCGATATCCGAGCAGTACTTC. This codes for CASSHYGPISEQYF.

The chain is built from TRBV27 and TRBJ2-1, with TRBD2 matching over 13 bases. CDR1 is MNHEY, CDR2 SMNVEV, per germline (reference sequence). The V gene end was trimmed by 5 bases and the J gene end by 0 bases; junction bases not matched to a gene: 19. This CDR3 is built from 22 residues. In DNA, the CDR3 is TGTGCCAGCAGTCGGACGGCCACTAGCGGGGGGGCCTGGCCGAGCTCCTACAATGAGCAGTTCTTC. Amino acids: CASSRTATSGGAWPSSYNEQFF.

CDR3 sequence reads: CASTKQGGIYEQYF. In DNA form, the CDR3 reads TGTGCCAGCACCAAACAGGGTGGAATCTACGAGCAGTACTTC. The chain couples TRBV5-6 to TRBJ2-7; D is possibly TRBD1 (6 bases). With 6 bases removed from V and 3 bases from J, the gap between germline ends came to 16 bases. In germline, CDR1 is SGHDT, CDR2 YYEEEE. The CDR3 length is 14 residues.

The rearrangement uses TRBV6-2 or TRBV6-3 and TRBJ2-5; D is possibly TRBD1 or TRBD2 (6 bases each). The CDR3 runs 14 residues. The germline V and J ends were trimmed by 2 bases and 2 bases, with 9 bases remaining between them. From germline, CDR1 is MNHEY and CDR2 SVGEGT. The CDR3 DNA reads TGTGCCAGCAGTTACCGGGGGCATCAAGAGACCCAGTACTTC. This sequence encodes CASSYRGHQETQYF.

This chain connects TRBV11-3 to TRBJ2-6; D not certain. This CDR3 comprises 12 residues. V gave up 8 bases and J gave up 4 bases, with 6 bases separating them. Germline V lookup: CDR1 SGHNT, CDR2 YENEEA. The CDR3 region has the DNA TGTGCCAGCTCCGGGGGGGCCAACGTCCTGACTTTC. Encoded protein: CASSGGANVLTF.